Given below is one T cell receptor beta chain in context. Its antigen is still unknown. The data stem from a study of monozygotic twins with inflammatory bowel disease. Study observations and caveats: IBD-affected twins scored below their healthy co-twins in TCRbeta diversity (inverse Simpson). The authors could not tell different T cell subtypes apart.

The CDR3 length is 16 residues. CDR1 and CDR2 from the germline V gene are SGHAT and FQNNGV. After re-calling the 5' RACE reads, TCRdb lists one entry per CDR3 protein, DNA absent. With 90,000 to 110,000 distinct CDR3 sequences in the sample, the ten largest clones hold 12%. From whole blood, total RNA was isolated without any sorting of T cells. The rearrangement links TRBV11-2 to TRBJ1-4; TCRdb's D gene call, TRBD1, goes unchecked for lack of DNA. This TCR came from a human donor with ulcerative colitis or Crohn's disease, or a healthy co-twin of an affected twin (not recorded which). Specimen: blood. CDR3 residues: CASSLLRAGRGEKLFF. Combining the CDR3 with reference TRBV11-2 and TRBJ1-4 gives the whole variable domain EAGVAQSPRYKIIEKRQSVAFWCNPISGHATLYWYQQILGQGPKLLIQFQNNGVVDDSQLPKDRFSAERLKGVDSTLKIQPAKLEDSAVYLCASSLLRAGRGEKLFFGSGTQLSVL.